This note documents a single T cell receptor beta chain sequence. Its specificity is unknown. Naive CD8 cells, CD45RO-negative and positively selected for CCR7, excluded terminally differentiated effector memory CD45RA+ cells. Measured with immunoSEQ multiplex PCR; TCRdb has only the in-frame clones, and not every one. The sample holds hundreds of thousands of clones; around 96% are singletons and the top ten take about 0.12%. These data are taken from a study of shared clonotypes between healthy human individuals. Points from the study as a whole: Sorted-subset sequencing was shown by rarefaction to be incomplete despite large depth.

In germline, CDR1 is WSHSY, CDR2 SAAADI. V was cut by 2 bases and J by 0 bases, with 8 bases left in between. The CDR3 runs to 15 residues. The sample comprised naive CD8+ T cells sorted from blood. The rearrangement links TRBV10-2 to TRBJ2-1; TRBD2 might be the D (5 bases). This sequence originates from a woman younger than 45 in good health. The DNA for the CDR3 is TGCGCCAGCAGTGAGGACGGGAACTCCTACAATGAGCAGTTCTTC. It translates to CASSEDGNSYNEQFF.